This T cell receptor (beta chain) was sequenced in a study of technical replicates of blood from several donors. Trimming removed 6 bases at V and 4 bases at J, with 15 bases between. CDR1 is SNHLY and CDR2 is FYNNEI in the germline V gene. The CDR3 spans 14 residues. Profiling relied on immunoSEQ multiplex PCR, and the TCRdb table lists in-frame clones only, not all of them. The sample holds 14,000 or so clones, 84% seen once. V is TRBV2 and J is TRBJ2-5, with D perhaps matching TRBD1 (6 bases). The sequence was collected from a human donor in good health. The sequencing input was PBMCs. CDR3 in DNA: TGTGCCAGCAGAGTACAGGGTCCAAGAGAGACCCAGTACTTC. It encodes CASRVQGPRETQYF. The variable domain in full, with the rest retrieved from reference TRBV2 and TRBJ2-5, is EPEVTQTPSHQVTQMGQEVILRCVPISNHLYFYWYRQILGQKVEFLVSFYNNEISEKSEIFDDQFSVERPDGSNFTLKIRSTKLEDSAMYFCASRVQGPRETQYFGPGTRLLVL.